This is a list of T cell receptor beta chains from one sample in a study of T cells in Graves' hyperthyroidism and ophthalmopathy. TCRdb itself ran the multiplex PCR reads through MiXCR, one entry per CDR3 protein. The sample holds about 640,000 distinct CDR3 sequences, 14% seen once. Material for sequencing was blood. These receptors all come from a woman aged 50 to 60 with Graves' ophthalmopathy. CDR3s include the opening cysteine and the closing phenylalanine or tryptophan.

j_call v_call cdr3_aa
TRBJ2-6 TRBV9 CASSVEVDRVVSGANVLTF
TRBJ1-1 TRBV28 CASSFTGQPNTEAFF
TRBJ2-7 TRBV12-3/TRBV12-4 CASSFGQGVHEQYF
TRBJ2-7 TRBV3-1 CASSQQREQYF
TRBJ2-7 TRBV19 CASSGDWAYEQYF
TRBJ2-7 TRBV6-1 CASVKLASGYEQYF
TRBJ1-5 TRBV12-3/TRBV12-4 CASRPPGTGSNQPQHF
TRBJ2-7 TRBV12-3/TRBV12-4 CASSPGTQITYEQYF
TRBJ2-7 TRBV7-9 CASSQDGTFYEQYF
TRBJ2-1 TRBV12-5 CASGSTGEGHQQFF
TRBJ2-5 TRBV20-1 CSALSTGGLETQYF
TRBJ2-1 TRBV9 CASSLVSGLPYNEQFF
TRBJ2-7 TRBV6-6 CASSYSLGPLSGRSYEQYF
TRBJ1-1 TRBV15 CATSRDRQVFEAFF
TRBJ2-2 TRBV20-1 CSARDWGQGSFNANTGELFF
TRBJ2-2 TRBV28 CASRLGTGELFF
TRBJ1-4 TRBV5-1 CASSWQGLGEKLFF
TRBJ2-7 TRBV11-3 CASSLDLAGWGDEQYF
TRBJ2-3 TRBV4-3 CASSQDSGASDTQYF
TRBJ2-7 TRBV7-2 CASSPGSGQGRSYEQYF
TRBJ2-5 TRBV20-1 CSARELAGVRVGETQYF
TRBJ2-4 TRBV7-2 CASSLGRSRHLAKNIQYF
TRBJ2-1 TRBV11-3 CASSPVRGEGEQFF
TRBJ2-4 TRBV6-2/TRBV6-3 CASSSIRGAKNIQYF
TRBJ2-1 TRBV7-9 CASSPRRGPTSVGGQFF
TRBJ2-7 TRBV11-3 CASSSTPWQGNRLYEQYF
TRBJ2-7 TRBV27 CASSLPPGRGRKQYF
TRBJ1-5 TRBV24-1 CATSEGTNQPQHF
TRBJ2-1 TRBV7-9 CASSSGASYNEQFF
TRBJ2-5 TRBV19 CASSITGLETQYF
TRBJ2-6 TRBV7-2 CASHGSSGANVLTF
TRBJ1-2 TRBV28 CASSSDGTHFFIYGYTF
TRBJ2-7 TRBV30 CAWSVYSSGSDEQYF
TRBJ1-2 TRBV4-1 CASSRQGSGVYGYTF
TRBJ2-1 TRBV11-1 CASSSPLRAGHDEQFF
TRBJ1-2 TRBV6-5 CASSYPPGTDGYTF
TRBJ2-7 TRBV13 CASSLTVTSSYEQYF
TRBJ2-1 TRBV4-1 CASSQVVTAYNEQFF
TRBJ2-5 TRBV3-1 CASSQAQGIGTQYF
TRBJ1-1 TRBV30 CAWSRGDNTEAFF
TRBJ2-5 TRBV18 CASSRKDRVEETQYF
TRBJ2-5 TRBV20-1 CSASSGVQETQYF
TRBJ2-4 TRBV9 CASSVGGTCIQYF
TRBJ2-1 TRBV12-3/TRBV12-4 CASSFVVETSGIAGEQFF
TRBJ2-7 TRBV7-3 CASSLEYSYEQYF
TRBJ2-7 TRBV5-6 CASSLYGVGEQYF